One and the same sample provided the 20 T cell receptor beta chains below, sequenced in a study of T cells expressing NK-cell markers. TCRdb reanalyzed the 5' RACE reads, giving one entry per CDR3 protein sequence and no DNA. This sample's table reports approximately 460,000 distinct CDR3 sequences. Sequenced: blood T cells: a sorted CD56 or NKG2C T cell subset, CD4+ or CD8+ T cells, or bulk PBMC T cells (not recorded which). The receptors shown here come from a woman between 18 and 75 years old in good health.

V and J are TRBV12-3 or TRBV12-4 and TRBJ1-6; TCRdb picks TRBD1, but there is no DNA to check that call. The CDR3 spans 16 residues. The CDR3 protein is CASSLGSGLKNSPLHF.

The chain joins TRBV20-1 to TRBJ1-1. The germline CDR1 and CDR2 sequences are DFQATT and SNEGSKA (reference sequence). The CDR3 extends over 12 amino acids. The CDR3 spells CSARDGFFEAFF.

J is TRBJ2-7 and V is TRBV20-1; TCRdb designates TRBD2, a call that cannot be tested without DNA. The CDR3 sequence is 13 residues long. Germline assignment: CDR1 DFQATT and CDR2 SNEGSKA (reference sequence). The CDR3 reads CSARAAGIYEQYF.

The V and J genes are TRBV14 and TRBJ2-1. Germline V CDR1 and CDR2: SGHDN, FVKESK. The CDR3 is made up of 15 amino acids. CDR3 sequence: CASSQRKLANGEQFF.

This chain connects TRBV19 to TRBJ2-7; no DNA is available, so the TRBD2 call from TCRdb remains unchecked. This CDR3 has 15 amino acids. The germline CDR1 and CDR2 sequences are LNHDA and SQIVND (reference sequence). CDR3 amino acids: CASSTTSGQTYEQYF. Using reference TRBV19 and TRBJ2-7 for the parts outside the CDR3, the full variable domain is DGGITQSPKYLFRKEGQNVTLSCEQNLNHDAMYWYRQDPGQGLRLIYYSQIVNDFQKGDIAEGYSVSREKKESFPLTVTSAQKNPTAFYLCASSTTSGQTYEQYFGPGTRLTVT.

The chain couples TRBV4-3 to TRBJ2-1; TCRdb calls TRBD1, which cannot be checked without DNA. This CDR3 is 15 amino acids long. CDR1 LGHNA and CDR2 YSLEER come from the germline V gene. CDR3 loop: CASSQGAGIYNEQFF.

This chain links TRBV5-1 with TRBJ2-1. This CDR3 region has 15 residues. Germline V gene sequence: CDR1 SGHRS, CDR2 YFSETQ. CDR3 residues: CASSLVPGSYNEQFF.

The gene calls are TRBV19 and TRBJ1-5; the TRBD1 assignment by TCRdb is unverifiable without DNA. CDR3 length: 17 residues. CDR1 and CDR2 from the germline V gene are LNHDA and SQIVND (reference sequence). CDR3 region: CASSIGGGHLSNQPQHF.

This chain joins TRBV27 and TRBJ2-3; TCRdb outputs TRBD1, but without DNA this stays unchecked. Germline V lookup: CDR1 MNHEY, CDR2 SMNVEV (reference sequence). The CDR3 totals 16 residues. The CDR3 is CASSPPGDLHTDTQYF.

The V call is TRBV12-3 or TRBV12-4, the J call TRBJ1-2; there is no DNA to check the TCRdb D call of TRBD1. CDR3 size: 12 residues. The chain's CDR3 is CASIRVGHGYTF.

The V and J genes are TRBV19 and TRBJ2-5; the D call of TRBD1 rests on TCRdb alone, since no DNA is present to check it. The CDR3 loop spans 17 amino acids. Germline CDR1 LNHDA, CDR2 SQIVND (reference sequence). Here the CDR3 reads CASSTSWVTGPEGTQYF.

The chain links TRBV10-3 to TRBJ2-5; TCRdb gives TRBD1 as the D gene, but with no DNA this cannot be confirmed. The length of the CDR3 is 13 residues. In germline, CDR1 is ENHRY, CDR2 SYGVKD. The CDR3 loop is CAISESGGETQYF.

The CDR3 region is CASSPGQGSTEAFF. The chain recombines TRBV4-1 with TRBJ1-1; TCRdb indicates TRBD1, and absent DNA this call remains unverified. CDR3 length: 14 amino acids. Germline CDR1 and CDR2: MGHRA and YSYEKL.

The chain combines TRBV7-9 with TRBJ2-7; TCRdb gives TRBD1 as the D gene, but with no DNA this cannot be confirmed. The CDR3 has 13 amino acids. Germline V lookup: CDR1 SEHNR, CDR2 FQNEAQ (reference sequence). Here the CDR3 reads CASSMTEIYEQYF.

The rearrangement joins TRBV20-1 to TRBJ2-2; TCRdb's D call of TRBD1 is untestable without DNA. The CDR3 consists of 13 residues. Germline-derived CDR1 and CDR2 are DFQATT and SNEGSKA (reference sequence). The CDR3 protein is CSASGWGPGELFF.

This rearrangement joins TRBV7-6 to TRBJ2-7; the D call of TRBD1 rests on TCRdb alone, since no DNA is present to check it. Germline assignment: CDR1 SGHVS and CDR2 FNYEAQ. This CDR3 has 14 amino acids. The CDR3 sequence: CASSFRDSNYEQYF.

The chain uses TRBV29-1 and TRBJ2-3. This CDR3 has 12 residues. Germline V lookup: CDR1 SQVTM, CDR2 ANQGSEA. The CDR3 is CSVELDMRTQYF.

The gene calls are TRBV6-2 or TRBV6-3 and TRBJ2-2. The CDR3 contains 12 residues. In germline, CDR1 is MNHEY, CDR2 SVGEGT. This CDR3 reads CASSYDTGELFF.

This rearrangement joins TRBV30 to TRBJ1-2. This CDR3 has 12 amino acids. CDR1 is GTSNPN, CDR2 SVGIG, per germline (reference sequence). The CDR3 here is CAWRGIGYGYTF.

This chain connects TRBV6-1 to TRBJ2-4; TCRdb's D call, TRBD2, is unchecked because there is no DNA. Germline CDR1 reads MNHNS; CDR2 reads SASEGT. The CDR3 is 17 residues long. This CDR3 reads CASSGTSGVLAKNIQYF.